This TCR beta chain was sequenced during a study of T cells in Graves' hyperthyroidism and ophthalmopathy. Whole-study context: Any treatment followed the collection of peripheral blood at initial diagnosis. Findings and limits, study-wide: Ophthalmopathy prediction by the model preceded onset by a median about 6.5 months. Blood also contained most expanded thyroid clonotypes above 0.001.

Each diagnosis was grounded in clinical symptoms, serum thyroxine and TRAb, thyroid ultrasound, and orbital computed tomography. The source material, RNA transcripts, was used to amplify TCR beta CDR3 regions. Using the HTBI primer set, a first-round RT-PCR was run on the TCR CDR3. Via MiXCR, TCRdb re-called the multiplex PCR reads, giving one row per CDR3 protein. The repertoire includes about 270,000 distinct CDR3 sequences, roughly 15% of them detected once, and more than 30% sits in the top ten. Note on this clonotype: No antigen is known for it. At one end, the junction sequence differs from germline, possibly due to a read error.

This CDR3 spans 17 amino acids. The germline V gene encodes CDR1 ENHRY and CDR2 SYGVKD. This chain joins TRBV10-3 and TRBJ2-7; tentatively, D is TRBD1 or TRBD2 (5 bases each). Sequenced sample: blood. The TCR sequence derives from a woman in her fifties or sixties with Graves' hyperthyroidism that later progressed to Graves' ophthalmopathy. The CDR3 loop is CAISYPPRDVRSHEQYF. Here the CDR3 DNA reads TGTGCCATCAGTTACCCGCCCCGGGACGTCCGCTCCCACGAGCAGTACTTC.